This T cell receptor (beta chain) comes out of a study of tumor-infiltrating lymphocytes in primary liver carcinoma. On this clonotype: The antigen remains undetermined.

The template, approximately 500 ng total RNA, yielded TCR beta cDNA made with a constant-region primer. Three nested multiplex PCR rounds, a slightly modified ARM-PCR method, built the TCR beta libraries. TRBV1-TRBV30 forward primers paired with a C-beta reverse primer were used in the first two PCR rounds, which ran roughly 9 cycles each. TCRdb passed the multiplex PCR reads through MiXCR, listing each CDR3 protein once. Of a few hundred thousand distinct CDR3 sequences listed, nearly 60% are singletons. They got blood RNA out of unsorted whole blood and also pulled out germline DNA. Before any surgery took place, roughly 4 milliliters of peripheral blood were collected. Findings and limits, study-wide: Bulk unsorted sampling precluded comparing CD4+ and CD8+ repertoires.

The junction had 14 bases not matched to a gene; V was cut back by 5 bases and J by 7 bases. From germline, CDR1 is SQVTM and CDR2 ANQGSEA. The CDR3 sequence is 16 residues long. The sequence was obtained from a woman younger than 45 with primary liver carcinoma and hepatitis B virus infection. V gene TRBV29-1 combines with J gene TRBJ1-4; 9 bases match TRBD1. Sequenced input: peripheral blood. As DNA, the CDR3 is TGCAGCGTTTCTTACAGGGGGCGCAGAATGGGTGAAAAACTGTTTTTT. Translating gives CSVSYRGRRMGEKLFF.